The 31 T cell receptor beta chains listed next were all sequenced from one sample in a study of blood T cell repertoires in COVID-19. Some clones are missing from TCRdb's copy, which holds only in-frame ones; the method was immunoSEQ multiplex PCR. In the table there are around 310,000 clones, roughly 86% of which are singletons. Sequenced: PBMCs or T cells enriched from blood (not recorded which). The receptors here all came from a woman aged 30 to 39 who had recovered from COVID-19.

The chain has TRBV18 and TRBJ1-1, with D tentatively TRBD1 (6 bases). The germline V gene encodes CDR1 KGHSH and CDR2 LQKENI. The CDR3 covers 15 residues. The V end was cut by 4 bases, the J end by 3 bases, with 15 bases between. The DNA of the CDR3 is TGTGCCAGCTCACGTAGACATGGGGGCGACACTGAAGCTTTCTTT. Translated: CASSRRHGGDTEAFF. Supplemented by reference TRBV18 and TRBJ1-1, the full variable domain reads NAGVMQNPRHLVRRRGQEARLRCSPMKGHSHVYWYRQLPEEGLKFMVYLQKENIIDESGMPKERFSAEFPKEGPSILRIQQVVRGDSAAYFCASSRRHGGDTEAFFGQGTRLTVV.

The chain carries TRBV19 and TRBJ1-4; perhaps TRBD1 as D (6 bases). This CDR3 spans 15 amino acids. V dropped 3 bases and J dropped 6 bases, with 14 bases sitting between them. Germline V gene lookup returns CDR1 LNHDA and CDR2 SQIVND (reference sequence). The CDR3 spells CASSIQGQPDEKLFF. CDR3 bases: TGTGCCAGTAGTATTCAGGGGCAGCCAGATGAAAAACTGTTTTTT.

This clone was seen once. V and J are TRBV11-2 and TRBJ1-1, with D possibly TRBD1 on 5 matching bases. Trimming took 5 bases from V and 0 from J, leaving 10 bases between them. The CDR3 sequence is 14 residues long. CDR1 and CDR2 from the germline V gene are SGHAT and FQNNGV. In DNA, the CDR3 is TGTGCCAGCAGCCTTAAGACAGTGAACACTGAAGCTTTCTTT. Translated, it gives CASSLKTVNTEAFF.

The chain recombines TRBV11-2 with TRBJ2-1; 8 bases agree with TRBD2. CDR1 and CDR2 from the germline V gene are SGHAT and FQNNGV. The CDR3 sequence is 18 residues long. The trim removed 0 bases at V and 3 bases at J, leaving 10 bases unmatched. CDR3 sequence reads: CASSLEGQAGAVYNEQFF. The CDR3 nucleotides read TGTGCCAGCAGCTTAGAAGGCCAAGCGGGAGCTGTCTACAATGAGCAGTTCTTC.

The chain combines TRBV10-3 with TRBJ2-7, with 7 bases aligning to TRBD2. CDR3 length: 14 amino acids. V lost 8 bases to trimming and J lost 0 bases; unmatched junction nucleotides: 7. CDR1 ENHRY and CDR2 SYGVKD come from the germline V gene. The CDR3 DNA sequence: TGTGCCATCGGTTCTAGCGGTAGCTCCTACGAGCAGTACTTC. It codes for CAIGSSGSSYEQYF.

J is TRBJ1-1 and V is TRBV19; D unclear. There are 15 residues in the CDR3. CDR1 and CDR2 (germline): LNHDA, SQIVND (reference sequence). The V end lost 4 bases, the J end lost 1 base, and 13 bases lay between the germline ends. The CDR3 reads CASSRAIEGNTEAFF. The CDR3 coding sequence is TGTGCCAGTAGTAGAGCGATTGAGGGGAACACTGAAGCTTTCTTT. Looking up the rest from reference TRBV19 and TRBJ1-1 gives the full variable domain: DGGITQSPKYLFRKEGQNVTLSCEQNLNHDAMYWYRQDPGQGLRLIYYSQIVNDFQKGDIAEGYSVSREKKESFPLTVTSAQKNPTAFYLCASSRAIEGNTEAFFGQGTRLTVV.

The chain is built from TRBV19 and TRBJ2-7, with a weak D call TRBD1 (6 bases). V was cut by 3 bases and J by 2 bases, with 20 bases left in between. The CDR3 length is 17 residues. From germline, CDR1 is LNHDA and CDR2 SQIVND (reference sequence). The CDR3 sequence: CASSITGSGTIAYEQYF. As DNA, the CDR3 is TGTGCCAGTAGTATCACAGGGTCTGGGACAATTGCCTACGAGCAGTACTTC.

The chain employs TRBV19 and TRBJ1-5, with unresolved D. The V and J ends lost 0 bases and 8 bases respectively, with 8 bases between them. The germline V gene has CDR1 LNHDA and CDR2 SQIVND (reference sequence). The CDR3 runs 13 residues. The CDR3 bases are TGTGCCAGTAGTATAGATCCTAGAGAGCCCCAGCATTTT. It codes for CASSIDPREPQHF.

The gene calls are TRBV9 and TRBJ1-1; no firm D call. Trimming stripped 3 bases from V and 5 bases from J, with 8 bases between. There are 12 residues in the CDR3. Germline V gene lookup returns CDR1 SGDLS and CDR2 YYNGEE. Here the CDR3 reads CASSARGTEAFF. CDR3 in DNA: TGTGCCAGCAGCGCGAGAGGTACTGAAGCTTTCTTT. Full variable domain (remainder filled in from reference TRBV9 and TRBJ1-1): DSGVTQTPKHLITATGQRVTLRCSPRSGDLSVYWYQQSLDQGLQFLIQYYNGEERAKGNILERFSAQQFPDLHSELNLSSLELGDSALYFCASSARGTEAFFGQGTRLTVV.

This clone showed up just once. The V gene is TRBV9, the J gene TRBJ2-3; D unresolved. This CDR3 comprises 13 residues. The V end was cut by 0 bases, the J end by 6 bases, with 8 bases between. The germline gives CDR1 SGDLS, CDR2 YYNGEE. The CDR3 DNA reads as TGTGCCAGCAGCGTAGATTTGACTGATACGCAGTATTTT. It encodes CASSVDLTDTQYF. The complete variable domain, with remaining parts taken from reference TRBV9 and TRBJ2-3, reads DSGVTQTPKHLITATGQRVTLRCSPRSGDLSVYWYQQSLDQGLQFLIQYYNGEERAKGNILERFSAQQFPDLHSELNLSSLELGDSALYFCASSVDLTDTQYFGPGTRLTVL.

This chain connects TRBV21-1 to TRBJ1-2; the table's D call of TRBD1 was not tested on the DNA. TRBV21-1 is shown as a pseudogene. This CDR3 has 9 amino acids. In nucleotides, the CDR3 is TGCGTACAGGGGGCCGGCTACACCTTC. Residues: CVQGAGYTF.

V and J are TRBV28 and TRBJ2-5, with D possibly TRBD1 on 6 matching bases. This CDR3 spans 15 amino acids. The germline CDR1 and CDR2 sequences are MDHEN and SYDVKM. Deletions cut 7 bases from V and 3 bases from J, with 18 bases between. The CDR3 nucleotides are TGTGCCAGCATATCAGGGGCCGAGGGGAAAGAGACCCAGTACTTC. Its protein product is CASISGAEGKETQYF. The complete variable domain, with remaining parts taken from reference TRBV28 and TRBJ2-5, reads DVKVTQSSRYLVKRTGEKVFLECVQDMDHENMFWYRQDPGLGLRLIYFSYDVKMKEKGDIPEGYSVSREKKERFSLILESASTNQTSMYLCASISGAEGKETQYFGPGTRLLVL.

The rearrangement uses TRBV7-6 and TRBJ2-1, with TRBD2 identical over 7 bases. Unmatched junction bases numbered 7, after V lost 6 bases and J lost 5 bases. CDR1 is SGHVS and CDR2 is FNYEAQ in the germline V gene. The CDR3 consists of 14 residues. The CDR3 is CASSRQAGDNEQFF. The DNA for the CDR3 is TGTGCCAGCAGTCGGCAGGCGGGGGACAATGAGCAGTTCTTC.

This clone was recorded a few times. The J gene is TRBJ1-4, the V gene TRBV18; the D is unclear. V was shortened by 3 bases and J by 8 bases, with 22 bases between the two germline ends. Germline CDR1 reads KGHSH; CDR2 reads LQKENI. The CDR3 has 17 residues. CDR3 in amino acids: CASSPKGPGLAWEKLFF. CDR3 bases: TGTGCCAGCTCACCCAAGGGCCCGGGTCTAGCCTGGGAAAAACTGTTTTTT. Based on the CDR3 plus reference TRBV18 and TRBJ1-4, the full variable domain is NAGVMQNPRHLVRRRGQEARLRCSPMKGHSHVYWYRQLPEEGLKFMVYLQKENIIDESGMPKERFSAEFPKEGPSILRIQQVVRGDSAAYFCASSPKGPGLAWEKLFFGSGTQLSVL.

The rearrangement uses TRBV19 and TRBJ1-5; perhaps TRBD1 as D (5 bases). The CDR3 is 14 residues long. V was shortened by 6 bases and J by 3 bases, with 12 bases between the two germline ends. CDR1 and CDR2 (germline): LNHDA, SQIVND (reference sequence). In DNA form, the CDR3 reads TGTGCCAGTAGACTGACAGACCTCAATCAGCCCCAGCATTTT. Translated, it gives CASRLTDLNQPQHF.

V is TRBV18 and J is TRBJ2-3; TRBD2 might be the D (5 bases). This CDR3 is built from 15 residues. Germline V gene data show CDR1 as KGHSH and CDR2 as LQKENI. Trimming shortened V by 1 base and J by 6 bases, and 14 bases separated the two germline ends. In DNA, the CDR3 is TGTGCCAGCTCACCACGAAGCGGCCCGGGGGATACGCAGTATTTT. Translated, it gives CASSPRSGPGDTQYF.

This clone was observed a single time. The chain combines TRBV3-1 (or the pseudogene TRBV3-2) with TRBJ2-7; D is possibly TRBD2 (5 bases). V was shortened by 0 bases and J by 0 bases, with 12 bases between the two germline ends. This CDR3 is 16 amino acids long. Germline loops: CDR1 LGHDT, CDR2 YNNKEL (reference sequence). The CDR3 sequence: CASSQDPGLASYEQYF. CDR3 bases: TGTGCCAGCAGCCAAGACCCCGGACTCGCCTCCTACGAGCAGTACTTC.

CDR3 residues: CASSITQGLQPQHF. The CDR3 DNA reads as TGTGCCAGTAGTATCACACAGGGCTTACAGCCCCAGCATTTT. The chain is built from TRBV19 and TRBJ1-5, with TRBD1 as a possible D gene (6 bases). Germline assignment: CDR1 LNHDA and CDR2 SQIVND (reference sequence). The CDR3 is 14 residues long. Trimming removed 3 bases from V and 7 bases from J, with 13 bases in between.

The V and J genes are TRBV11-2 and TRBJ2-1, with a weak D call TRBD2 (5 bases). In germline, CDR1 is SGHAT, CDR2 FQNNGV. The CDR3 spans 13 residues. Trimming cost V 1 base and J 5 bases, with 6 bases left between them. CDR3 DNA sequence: TGTGCCAGCAGCTTAGGACTACACAATGAGCAGTTCTTC. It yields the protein CASSLGLHNEQFF.

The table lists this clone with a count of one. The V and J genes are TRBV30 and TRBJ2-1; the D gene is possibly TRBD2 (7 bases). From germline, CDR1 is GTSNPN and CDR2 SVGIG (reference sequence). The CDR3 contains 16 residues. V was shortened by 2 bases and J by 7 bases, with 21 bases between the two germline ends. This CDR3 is CAWSPPGAGEFNEQFF. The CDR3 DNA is TGTGCCTGGAGTCCCCCGGGGGCGGGAGAATTTAATGAGCAGTTCTTC.

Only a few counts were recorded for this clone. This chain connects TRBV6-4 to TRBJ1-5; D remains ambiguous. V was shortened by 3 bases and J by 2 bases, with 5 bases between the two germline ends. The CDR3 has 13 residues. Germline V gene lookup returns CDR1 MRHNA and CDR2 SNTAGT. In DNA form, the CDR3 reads TGTGCCAGCAGTGAGGCAGGCAATCAGCCCCAGCATTTT. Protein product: CASSEAGNQPQHF.

This chain's CDR3 is CASSWGQGHAKNIQYF. The CDR3 bases are TGTGCCAGCAGCTGGGGACAGGGGCACGCCAAAAACATTCAGTACTTC. The chain has TRBV5-6 and TRBJ2-4; the match to TRBD1 covers 10 bases. The CDR3 has 16 residues. V lost 3 bases to trimming and J lost 1 base; unmatched junction nucleotides: 4. From germline, CDR1 is SGHDT and CDR2 YYEEEE.

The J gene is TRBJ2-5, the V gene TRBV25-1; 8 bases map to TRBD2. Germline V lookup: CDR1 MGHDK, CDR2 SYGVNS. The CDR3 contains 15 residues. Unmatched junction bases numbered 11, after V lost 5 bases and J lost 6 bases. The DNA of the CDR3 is TGTGCCAGCAGTTCACACGGGGGGGGCGTACAGACCCAGTACTTC. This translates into CASSSHGGGVQTQYF.

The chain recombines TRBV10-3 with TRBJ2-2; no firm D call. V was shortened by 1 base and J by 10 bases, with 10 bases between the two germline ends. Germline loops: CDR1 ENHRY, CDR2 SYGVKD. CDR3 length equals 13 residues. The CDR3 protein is CAISEWSEQELFF. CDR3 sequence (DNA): TGTGCCATCAGTGAGTGGAGCGAGCAGGAGCTGTTTTTT.

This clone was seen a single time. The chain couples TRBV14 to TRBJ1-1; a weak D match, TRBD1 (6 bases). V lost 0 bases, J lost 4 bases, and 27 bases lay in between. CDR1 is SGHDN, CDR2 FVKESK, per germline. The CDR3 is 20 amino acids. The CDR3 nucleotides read TGTGCCAGCAGCCAAGATAGTAACGAGCGGGGGGGCTGGTTTGGCACTGAAGCTTTCTTT. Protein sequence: CASSQDSNERGGWFGTEAFF.

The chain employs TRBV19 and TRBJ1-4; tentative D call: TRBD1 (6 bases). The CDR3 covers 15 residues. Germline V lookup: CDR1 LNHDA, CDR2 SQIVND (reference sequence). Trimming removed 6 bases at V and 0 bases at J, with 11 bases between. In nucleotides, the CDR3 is TGTGCCAGTAGGGCAAAGGGGGCAACTAATGAAAAACTGTTTTTT. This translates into CASRAKGATNEKLFF.

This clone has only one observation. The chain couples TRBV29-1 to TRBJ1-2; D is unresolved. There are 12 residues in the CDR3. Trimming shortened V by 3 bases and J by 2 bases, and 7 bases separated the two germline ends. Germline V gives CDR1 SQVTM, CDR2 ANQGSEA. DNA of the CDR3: TGCAGCGTTGACGCGGGGAACTATGGCTACACCTTC. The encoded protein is CSVDAGNYGYTF. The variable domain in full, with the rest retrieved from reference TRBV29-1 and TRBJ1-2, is SAVISQKPSRDICQRGTSLTIQCQVDSQVTMMFWYRQQPGQSLTLIATANQGSEATYESGFVIDKFPISRPNLTFSTLTVSNMSPEDSSIYLCSVDAGNYGYTFGSGTRLTVV.

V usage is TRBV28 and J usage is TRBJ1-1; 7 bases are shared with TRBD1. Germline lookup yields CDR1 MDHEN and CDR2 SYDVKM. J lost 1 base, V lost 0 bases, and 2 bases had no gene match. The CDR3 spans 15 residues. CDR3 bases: TGTGCCAGCAGTTTATGGGGACAGCCGAACACTGAAGCTTTCTTT. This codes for CASSLWGQPNTEAFF.

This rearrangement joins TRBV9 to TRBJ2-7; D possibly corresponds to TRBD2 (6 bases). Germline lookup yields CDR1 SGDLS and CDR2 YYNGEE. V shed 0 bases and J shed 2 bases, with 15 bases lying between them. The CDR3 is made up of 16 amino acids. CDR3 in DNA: TGTGCCAGCAGCGTAGGAGGGGATAGCGGCACCTACGAGCAGTACTTC. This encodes CASSVGGDSGTYEQYF.

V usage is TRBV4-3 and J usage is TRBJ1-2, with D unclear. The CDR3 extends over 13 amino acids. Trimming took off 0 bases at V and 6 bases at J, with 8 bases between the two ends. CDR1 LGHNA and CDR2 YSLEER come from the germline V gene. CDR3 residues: CASSQDRGHGYTF. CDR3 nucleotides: TGCGCCAGCAGCCAAGATCGCGGGCATGGCTACACCTTC.

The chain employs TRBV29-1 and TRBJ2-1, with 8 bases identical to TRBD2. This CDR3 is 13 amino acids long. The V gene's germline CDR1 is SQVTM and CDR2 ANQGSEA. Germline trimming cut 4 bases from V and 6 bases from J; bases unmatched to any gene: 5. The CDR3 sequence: CSVVSLAANEQFF. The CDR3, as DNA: TGCAGCGTTGTTTCACTAGCGGCCAATGAGCAGTTCTTC.